The rows below give T cell receptor beta chains drawn from one sample of a study of T-cell reconstitution after alpha-beta-depleted transplantation in children. TCRdb used MiXCR to reprocess the PCR reads, holding one entry per CDR3 protein. There are hundreds of thousands of distinct CDR3 sequences in the sample; around a tenth occur only once, and around 20% lies in the top ten. The sequencing here drew on peripheral blood, taken 180 days after TCRalphabeta/CD19-depleted stem cell transplant. The receptor source for this set is a male patient aged 2-9 years who had a stem cell transplant for chronic granulomatous disease, so the T cells may come from the graft donor. CDR3s include the opening cysteine and the closing phenylalanine or tryptophan. Each record gives: V gene, clone size, D gene, J gene, CDR3 protein, CDR3 DNA. The D gene is left open where the match is weak. Clone size is shown for a subset of rows, as once, few, many or a class of expanded clone.

v_call: TRBV19
clone_size: many
d_call: TRBD2
j_call: TRBJ2-1
cdr3_aa: CASSFSGTRDSHEQFF
cdr3_nt: TGTGCCAGTAGTTTCTCCGGGACTAGAGATTCTCATGAGCAGTTCTTC

v_call: TRBV5-1
clone_size: many
d_call: -
j_call: TRBJ2-7
cdr3_aa: CASSFDPTYYEQYF
cdr3_nt: TGCGCCAGCAGCTTTGACCCCACCTACTACGAGCAGTACTTC

v_call: TRBV2
clone_size: many
d_call: TRBD1
j_call: TRBJ2-1
cdr3_aa: CASSDIRGNEQFF
cdr3_nt: TGTGCCAGCAGTGACATCAGGGGGAATGAGCAGTTCTTC

v_call: TRBV18
clone_size: many
d_call: -
j_call: TRBJ2-3
cdr3_aa: CASSPVADTQYF
cdr3_nt: TGTGCCAGCTCCCCGGTGGCAGATACGCAGTATTTT

v_call: TRBV9
clone_size: many
d_call: -
j_call: TRBJ2-3
cdr3_aa: CASSDRDMGTDTQYF
cdr3_nt: TGTGCCAGCAGCGACAGGGATATGGGCACAGATACGCAGTATTTT

v_call: TRBV7-9
clone_size: many
d_call: TRBD1
j_call: TRBJ2-5
cdr3_aa: CASSHQGQGRIQETQYF
cdr3_nt: TGTGCCAGCAGCCACCAGGGACAGGGAAGAATCCAAGAGACCCAGTACTTC

v_call: TRBV3-1
clone_size: few
d_call: TRBD2
j_call: TRBJ2-3
cdr3_aa: CASSGPGGGMNQGDTQYF
cdr3_nt: TGTGCCAGCAGCGGGCCGGGCGGGGGAATGAATCAGGGAGATACGCAGTATTTT

v_call: TRBV28
clone_size: many
d_call: -
j_call: TRBJ2-3
cdr3_aa: CASSLLRGISTDTQYF
cdr3_nt: TGTGCCAGCAGTTTGTTACGCGGGATTAGCACAGATACGCAGTATTTT

v_call: TRBV20-1
clone_size: many
d_call: TRBD2
j_call: TRBJ2-1
cdr3_aa: CSARGGAYNEQFF
cdr3_nt: TGCAGTGCCCGTGGGGGGGCCTACAATGAGCAGTTCTTC

v_call: TRBV6-1
clone_size: many
d_call: TRBD1
j_call: TRBJ1-2
cdr3_aa: CASSPLQGANYGYTF
cdr3_nt: TGTGCCAGCAGCCCGCTCCAGGGGGCTAACTATGGCTACACCTTC

v_call: TRBV7-9
clone_size: many
d_call: TRBD1
j_call: TRBJ1-6
cdr3_aa: CASSPDRGDSPLHF
cdr3_nt: TGTGCCAGCAGCCCGGACAGGGGAGATTCACCCCTCCACTTT

v_call: TRBV6-1
clone_size: -
d_call: -
j_call: TRBJ1-2
cdr3_aa: CASSRDDNYGDTF
cdr3_nt: TGTGCCAGCAGTCGGGACGATAACTATGGCGACACCTTT

v_call: TRBV7-8
clone_size: many
d_call: -
j_call: TRBJ2-7
cdr3_aa: CASSLGDTNYEQYF
cdr3_nt: TGTGCCAGCAGCTTAGGGGACACCAACTACGAGCAGTACTTC

v_call: TRBV27
clone_size: -
d_call: -
j_call: TRBJ1-5
cdr3_aa: CASSNRVNQPQHF
cdr3_nt: TGTGCCAGCAGTAACAGGGTTAATCAGCCCCAGCATTTT

v_call: TRBV29-1
clone_size: many
d_call: -
j_call: TRBJ1-1
cdr3_aa: CSVTQNTEAFF
cdr3_nt: TGCAGCGTCACCCAGAACACTGAAGCTTTCTTT

v_call: TRBV28
clone_size: many
d_call: -
j_call: TRBJ2-5
cdr3_aa: CASSNRQGRGETQYF
cdr3_nt: TGTGCCAGCAGCAACCGACAGGGGAGGGGAGAGACCCAGTACTTC

v_call: TRBV3-1
clone_size: -
d_call: TRBD2
j_call: TRBJ2-1
cdr3_aa: CASTQGTSGSYEQFF
cdr3_nt: TGTGCCAGCACCCAAGGGACTAGCGGGAGCTATGAGCAGTTCTTC

v_call: TRBV6-2/TRBV6-3
clone_size: many
d_call: TRBD2
j_call: TRBJ2-3
cdr3_aa: CASSLAGGPADTQYF
cdr3_nt: TGTGCCAGCAGTCTAGCGGGGGGGCCCGCAGATACGCAGTATTTT

v_call: TRBV12-3/TRBV12-4
clone_size: many
d_call: -
j_call: TRBJ1-1
cdr3_aa: CATRRGGGRGTEAFF
cdr3_nt: TGTGCCACCCGGAGAGGAGGGGGGCGAGGCACTGAAGCTTTCTTT

v_call: TRBV5-1
clone_size: many
d_call: -
j_call: TRBJ2-7
cdr3_aa: CASSLAYRAQQFYEQYF
cdr3_nt: TGCGCCAGCAGCTTGGCTTACCGAGCCCAGCAATTTTACGAGCAGTACTTC

v_call: TRBV11-2
clone_size: many
d_call: TRBD2
j_call: TRBJ2-7
cdr3_aa: CASSSRIAGRVFSYEQYF
cdr3_nt: TGTGCCAGCAGCTCCCGAATAGCGGGAAGAGTGTTCTCCTACGAGCAGTACTTC

v_call: TRBV9
clone_size: many
d_call: -
j_call: TRBJ2-7
cdr3_aa: CASSVGTRWDKDEQYF
cdr3_nt: TGTGCCAGCAGCGTAGGGACCCGGTGGGATAAAGACGAGCAGTACTTC

v_call: TRBV6-5
clone_size: -
d_call: TRBD2
j_call: TRBJ2-7
cdr3_aa: CASSTTPLAGAPAYEQYF
cdr3_nt: TGTGCCAGCAGCACAACTCCTCTAGCGGGAGCCCCAGCCTACGAGCAGTACTTC

v_call: TRBV20-1
clone_size: many
d_call: -
j_call: TRBJ2-1
cdr3_aa: CSARGRGGRLSYNEQFF
cdr3_nt: TGCAGTGCTAGAGGTCGGGGCGGGCGCCTCTCCTACAATGAGCAGTTCTTC

v_call: TRBV7-7
clone_size: many
d_call: TRBD1
j_call: TRBJ1-4
cdr3_aa: CASSRRQGLMKKLFF
cdr3_nt: TGTGCCAGCAGCCGCCGACAGGGCCTAATGAAAAAACTGTTTTTT

v_call: TRBV15
clone_size: many
d_call: -
j_call: TRBJ2-1
cdr3_aa: CATSGSPIDGNEQFF
cdr3_nt: TGTGCCACCAGCGGGAGCCCCATTGATGGGAATGAGCAGTTCTTC

v_call: TRBV7-2
clone_size: many
d_call: -
j_call: TRBJ2-7
cdr3_aa: CASSLGGGLYEQYF
cdr3_nt: TGTGCCAGCAGCTTAGGTGGTGGGCTCTACGAGCAGTACTTC

v_call: TRBV4-1
clone_size: many
d_call: -
j_call: TRBJ2-5
cdr3_aa: CASSQGPGRETQYF
cdr3_nt: TGCGCCAGCAGCCAAGGGCCGGGACGGGAGACCCAGTACTTC

v_call: TRBV7-3
clone_size: many
d_call: -
j_call: TRBJ2-6
cdr3_aa: CASSLTAVALSSGANVLTF
cdr3_nt: TGTGCCAGCAGCTTAACGGCGGTAGCCCTGAGCTCTGGGGCCAACGTCCTGACTTTC

v_call: TRBV28
clone_size: few
d_call: TRBD1
j_call: TRBJ1-3
cdr3_aa: CASSETGVSGNTIYF
cdr3_nt: TGTGCCAGCAGCGAAACAGGGGTCTCTGGAAACACCATATATTTT

v_call: TRBV10-3
clone_size: many
d_call: TRBD2
j_call: TRBJ2-2
cdr3_aa: CAIRHREGERAGELFF
cdr3_nt: TGTGCCATCAGACATCGGGAGGGCGAGAGAGCCGGGGAGCTGTTTTTT

v_call: TRBV7-8
clone_size: many
d_call: -
j_call: TRBJ2-7
cdr3_aa: CASSFIQGGGEQYF
cdr3_nt: TGTGCCAGCAGCTTTATTCAGGGGGGCGGCGAGCAGTACTTC

v_call: TRBV20-1
clone_size: many
d_call: TRBD2
j_call: TRBJ2-5
cdr3_aa: CSAQRPLTSGETQYF
cdr3_nt: TGCAGTGCTCAACGCCCGCTGACTAGCGGGGAGACCCAGTACTTC

v_call: TRBV7-6
clone_size: -
d_call: -
j_call: TRBJ2-1
cdr3_aa: CASSLEVHNEQFF
cdr3_nt: TGTGCCAGCAGCTTAGAGGTCCACAATGAGCAGTTCTTC

v_call: TRBV12-3/TRBV12-4
clone_size: many
d_call: -
j_call: TRBJ2-2
cdr3_aa: CASRREGGTGELFF
cdr3_nt: TGTGCCAGCCGGAGAGAGGGGGGCACCGGGGAGCTGTTTTTT

v_call: TRBV18
clone_size: -
d_call: -
j_call: TRBJ1-1
cdr3_aa: CASSPRGGTEAFF
cdr3_nt: TGTGCCAGCTCACCACGGGGAGGAACTGAAGCTTTCTTT

v_call: TRBV27
clone_size: many
d_call: -
j_call: TRBJ1-1
cdr3_aa: CASSLEVGTEAFF
cdr3_nt: TGTGCCAGCAGTTTGGAGGTTGGTACTGAAGCTTTCTTT

v_call: TRBV12-3/TRBV12-4
clone_size: many
d_call: TRBD2
j_call: TRBJ2-1
cdr3_aa: CASSWTSRNEQFF
cdr3_nt: TGTGCCAGCAGTTGGACTAGTCGCAATGAGCAGTTCTTC

v_call: TRBV25-1
clone_size: many
d_call: -
j_call: TRBJ2-6
cdr3_aa: CASSDKGGSGANVLTF
cdr3_nt: TGTGCCAGCAGTGACAAAGGGGGCTCTGGGGCCAACGTCCTGACTTTC

v_call: TRBV7-2
clone_size: many
d_call: -
j_call: TRBJ2-2
cdr3_aa: CASSLVSNTGELFF
cdr3_nt: TGTGCCAGCAGCTTAGTCTCGAACACCGGGGAGCTGTTTTTT

v_call: TRBV7-9
clone_size: -
d_call: -
j_call: TRBJ2-1
cdr3_aa: CASSLDRGGNEQFF
cdr3_nt: TGTGCCAGCAGCTTAGACAGGGGAGGTAATGAGCAGTTCTTC

v_call: TRBV12-3/TRBV12-4
clone_size: few
d_call: -
j_call: TRBJ1-1
cdr3_aa: CASSFLASSGTEAFF
cdr3_nt: TGTGCCAGCAGTTTTCTGGCCTCTTCGGGCACTGAAGCTTTCTTT

v_call: TRBV7-9
clone_size: many
d_call: -
j_call: TRBJ2-3
cdr3_aa: CASSLIQGTDTQYF
cdr3_nt: TGTGCCAGCAGCTTAATCCAGGGGACAGATACGCAGTATTTT

v_call: TRBV14
clone_size: few
d_call: TRBD2
j_call: TRBJ2-1
cdr3_aa: CASSQLAGGHTIYNEQFF
cdr3_nt: TGTGCCAGCAGCCAACTAGCGGGAGGGCATACTATTTACAATGAGCAGTTCTTC

v_call: TRBV11-1
clone_size: many
d_call: -
j_call: TRBJ2-3
cdr3_aa: CASSLGRGSDTQYF
cdr3_nt: TGTGCCAGCAGCTTAGGAAGGGGCTCAGATACGCAGTATTTT

v_call: TRBV20-1
clone_size: -
d_call: -
j_call: TRBJ2-6
cdr3_aa: CSASRDTGANVLTF
cdr3_nt: TGCAGTGCTAGCCGGGATACTGGGGCCAACGTCCTGACTTTC

v_call: TRBV6-2/TRBV6-3
clone_size: many
d_call: -
j_call: TRBJ2-3
cdr3_aa: CASSLIGGDTQYF
cdr3_nt: TGTGCCAGCAGCCTAATTGGGGGAGATACGCAGTATTTT

v_call: TRBV9
clone_size: many
d_call: -
j_call: TRBJ1-5
cdr3_aa: CASSLIDSPNQPQHF
cdr3_nt: TGTGCCAGCAGTCTTATCGACAGCCCGAATCAGCCCCAGCATTTT

v_call: TRBV3-1
clone_size: -
d_call: -
j_call: TRBJ2-7
cdr3_aa: CASSQRRVTYEQYF
cdr3_nt: TGTGCCAGCAGCCAACGGAGGGTGACCTACGAGCAGTACTTC

v_call: TRBV7-9
clone_size: many
d_call: TRBD2
j_call: TRBJ2-1
cdr3_aa: CASSRGGLADTYNEQFF
cdr3_nt: TGTGCCAGCAGCCGGGGGGGACTAGCGGATACCTACAATGAGCAGTTCTTC

v_call: TRBV6-2/TRBV6-3
clone_size: many
d_call: TRBD2
j_call: TRBJ2-2
cdr3_aa: CASSPGLARDVTGELFF
cdr3_nt: TGTGCCAGCAGCCCTGGACTAGCGAGGGATGTCACCGGGGAGCTGTTTTTT

v_call: TRBV18
clone_size: few
d_call: TRBD2
j_call: TRBJ2-1
cdr3_aa: CASSGLGSYNEQFF
cdr3_nt: TGTGCCAGCTCGGGACTAGGCTCCTACAATGAGCAGTTCTTC

v_call: TRBV15
clone_size: many
d_call: -
j_call: TRBJ1-4
cdr3_aa: CATSRDGAFNEKLFF
cdr3_nt: TGTGCCACCAGCAGAGATGGGGCCTTCAATGAAAAACTGTTTTTT

v_call: TRBV20-1
clone_size: many
d_call: TRBD1
j_call: TRBJ1-1
cdr3_aa: CSAQQGAEDTEAFF
cdr3_nt: TGCAGTGCTCAACAGGGGGCGGAGGACACTGAAGCTTTCTTT

v_call: TRBV20-1
clone_size: many
d_call: TRBD2
j_call: TRBJ2-3
cdr3_aa: CSPEGLDFPVDTQYF
cdr3_nt: TGCAGTCCCGAGGGACTAGATTTTCCCGTAGATACGCAGTATTTT

v_call: TRBV20-1
clone_size: many
d_call: -
j_call: TRBJ1-2
cdr3_aa: CSARGVRRDGYTF
cdr3_nt: TGCAGTGCTAGAGGGGTCCGTCGTGATGGCTACACCTTC

v_call: TRBV7-9
clone_size: many
d_call: -
j_call: TRBJ1-1
cdr3_aa: CASSSTGPGAAFF
cdr3_nt: TGTGCCAGCAGCTCGACAGGCCCCGGGGCAGCTTTCTTT

v_call: TRBV19
clone_size: many
d_call: -
j_call: TRBJ2-3
cdr3_aa: CASSHSSTDTQYF
cdr3_nt: TGTGCCAGTAGCCATTCGAGCACAGATACGCAGTATTTT